The rows below give T cell receptor beta chains drawn from one sample of a study of shared clonotypes between healthy human individuals. Libraries were prepared by immunoSEQ multiplex PCR; TCRdb keeps only in-frame clonotypes and omits some of them. The data contain 2 million to 2.5 million clones, 93% of them singletons. The sequenced sample was naive CD4+ T cells from PBMCs. These receptors were obtained from a man in his late teens or twenties in good health. Some clones in this sample may be carry-over from other donors' samples. The CDR3 runs from the conserved cysteine through the conserved F or W. D genes are given only for firm matches.

D gene,CDR3 length,V gene,CDR3 protein
TRBD1,16,TRBV11-2,CASSQRTGSANYGYTF
TRBD1,12,TRBV28,CATAPDRVRAFF
.,15,TRBV5-1,CASSLEAPRRNTIYF
.,14,TRBV5-1,CASSLVVGPDTQYF
.,14,TRBV5-4,CASSSGTSQETQYF
.,11,TRBV7-8,CASSIGETQYF
.,15,TRBV28,CASIGQGKSSYEQYF
TRBD1,17,TRBV7-2,CASSSYRGQGGADTQYF
.,13,TRBV5-4,CASSWESDYEQYF
.,16,TRBV28,CASSSPQTARNYGYTF
.,13,TRBV29-1,CSVTRGQGTEAFF
TRBD1,16,TRBV5-4,CASSPPGGGANEKLFF
.,15,TRBV5-1,CASSLFQGPNTEAFF
.,13,TRBV30,CAWSNVASAEQYF
.,15,TRBV18,CASSPPGSGGETQYF
TRBD1,12,TRBV28,CASSQQGYEQFF
.,13,TRBV7-6,CASSRTEANTIYF
TRBD1,18,TRBV9,CASSAGTGAQRGASEQYF
TRBD2,17,TRBV10-1,CASSGSSPSGRAYEQYF
.,17,TRBV18,CASSPRPQPRENTEAFF
TRBD1,14,TRBV2,CASRRDRGSVGYTF
TRBD2,11,TRBV7-9,CAAGSYNEQFF
.,12,TRBV11-2,CASSPPRGELFF
.,12,TRBV5-1,CASSFDRDTQYF
TRBD2,17,TRBV2,CASSDIPSGQGSYEQFF
TRBD2,17,TRBV19,CASSIDGTSGATYEQYF
.,19,TRBV7-9,CASSSRRWREPSSTDTQYF
TRBD2,15,TRBV19,CASSISGRVVETQYF
TRBD2,18,TRBV15,CATSRNHATSGSYNEQFF
TRBD2,15,TRBV5-4,CASSSLAGERSEQFF
.,13,TRBV9,CASSATLNTEAFF
TRBD2,16,TRBV28,CASNKPGLAGTETQYF
.,14,TRBV4-3,CASSQDKTLDIQYF
.,17,TRBV30,CAWSRRGPTLAKNIQYF
TRBD1,15,TRBV5-1,CASSFGTGGVQPQHF
.,12,TRBV5-8,CASSLGAAIQYF
.,13,TRBV2,CASKLTTNEKLFF
.,11,TRBV6-1,CGPLMNTEAFF
TRBD1,11,TRBV7-2,CASSLGGGYTF
TRBD1,16,TRBV28,CASSSPRQGGKEKLFF
.,14,TRBV28,CASSTTGRKREQYF